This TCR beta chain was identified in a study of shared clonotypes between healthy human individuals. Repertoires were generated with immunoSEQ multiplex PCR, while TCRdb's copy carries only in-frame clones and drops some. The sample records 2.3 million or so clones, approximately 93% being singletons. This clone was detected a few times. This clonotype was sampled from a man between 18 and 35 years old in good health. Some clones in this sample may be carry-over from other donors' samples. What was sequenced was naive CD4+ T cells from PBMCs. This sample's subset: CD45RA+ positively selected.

For the CDR3, the DNA is TGTGCCAGCACCTTTTGGGGGGGCCGGGGCAATCAGCCCCAGCATTTT. Encoded protein: CASTFWGGRGNQPQHF. The V and J genes are TRBV28 and TRBJ1-5; D perhaps matches TRBD1 (6 bases). The CDR3 has 16 amino acids. Germline V lookup: CDR1 MDHEN, CDR2 SYDVKM. V was shortened by 7 bases and J by 2 bases, with 18 bases between the two germline ends.